This TCR beta chain was identified in a study of identical twins. Study conclusions and caveats: Less excess twin sharing appeared in beta out-of-frame sequences.

Donors uniformly comprised healthy Caucasians. CDR1 SNHLY and CDR2 FYNNEI come from the germline V gene. The junction had 9 bases not matched to a gene; V was cut back by 6 bases and J by 3 bases. This CDR3 spans 15 amino acids. A remark on this clonotype: Its antigen is unknown.

MiXCR was run by TCRdb on the 5' RACE reads, yielding one entry per CDR3 protein. The sample yields some 710,000 distinct CDR3 sequences, less than 7% seen once. Specimen: naive T cells sorted from blood. The V call is TRBV2, the J call TRBJ2-3; the match to TRBD2 covers 7 bases. The TCR comes from a man younger than 30 in good health. CDR3 DNA sequence: TGTGCCAGCAGGCTAGCGGAGACGGCGACAGATACGCAGTATTTT. It translates to CASRLAETATDTQYF.